This record covers a single T cell receptor beta chain. The source of the sample is a study of blood T cell repertoires in COVID-19. Whole-study context: Donors in the United States, Italy and Spain gave samples during acute or convalescent COVID-19. T cells, B-cell-depleted T cells, or PBMCs supplied cDNA or gDNA.

Original data processing: Amplification from reference gene primers served as the basis for estimated nucleated cell counts. Libraries were prepared by immunoSEQ multiplex PCR; TCRdb keeps only in-frame clonotypes and omits some of them. V, J and clone size are those of that table, while D and trimming were read from the DNA. Among roughly 79,000 clones listed, roughly 89% were seen once. Germline V lookup: CDR1 MNHEY, CDR2 SVGEGT. With 4 bases clipped from V and 5 bases from J, the junction kept 8 bases outside the gene matches. The CDR3 is 17 amino acids. The clonotype originates from a man aged 50-60 years with active COVID-19. The sample consisted of peripheral blood. The chain is built from TRBV6-2 or TRBV6-3 and TRBJ2-3; 14 positions agree with TRBD2. The CDR3 protein is CASSWPGLAGERDTQYF. The CDR3 DNA reads TGTGCCAGCAGTTGGCCGGGACTAGCGGGGGAGAGAGATACGCAGTATTTT.